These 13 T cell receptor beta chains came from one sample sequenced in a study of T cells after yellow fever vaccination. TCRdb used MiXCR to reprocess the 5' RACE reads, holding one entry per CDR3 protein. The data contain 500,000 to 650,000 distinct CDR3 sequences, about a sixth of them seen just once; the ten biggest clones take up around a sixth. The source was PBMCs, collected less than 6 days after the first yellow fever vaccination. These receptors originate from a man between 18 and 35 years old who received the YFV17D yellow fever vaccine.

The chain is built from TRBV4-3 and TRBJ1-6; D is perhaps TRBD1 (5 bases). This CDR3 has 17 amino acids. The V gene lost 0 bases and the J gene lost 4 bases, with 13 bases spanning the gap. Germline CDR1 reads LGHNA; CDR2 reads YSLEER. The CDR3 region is CASSQDLPGFYNSPLHF. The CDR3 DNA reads TGCGCCAGCAGCCAAGATCTTCCAGGGTTTTATAATTCACCCCTCCACTTT.

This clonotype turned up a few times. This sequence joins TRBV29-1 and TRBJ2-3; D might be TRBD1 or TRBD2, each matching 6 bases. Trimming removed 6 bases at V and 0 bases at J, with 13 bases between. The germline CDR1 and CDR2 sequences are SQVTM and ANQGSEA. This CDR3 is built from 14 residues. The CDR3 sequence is CSVRGLSSTDTQYF. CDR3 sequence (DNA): TGCAGCGTCAGGGGACTGTCTAGCACAGATACGCAGTATTTT.

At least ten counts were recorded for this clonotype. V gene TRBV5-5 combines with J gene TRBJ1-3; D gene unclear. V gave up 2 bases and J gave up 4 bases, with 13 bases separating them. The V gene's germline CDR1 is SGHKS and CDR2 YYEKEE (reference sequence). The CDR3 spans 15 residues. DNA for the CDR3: TGTGCCAGCAGCTTTCTACGGGGTGCCGGAAACACCATATATTTT. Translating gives CASSFLRGAGNTIYF.

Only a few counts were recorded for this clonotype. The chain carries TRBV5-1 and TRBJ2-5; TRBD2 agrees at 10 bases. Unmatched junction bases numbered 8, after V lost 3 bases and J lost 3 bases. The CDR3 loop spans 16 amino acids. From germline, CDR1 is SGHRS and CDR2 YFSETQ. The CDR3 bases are TGCGCCAGCAGCTGGGGAAGGACTAGCGGTAAAGAGACCCAGTACTTC. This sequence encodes CASSWGRTSGKETQYF.

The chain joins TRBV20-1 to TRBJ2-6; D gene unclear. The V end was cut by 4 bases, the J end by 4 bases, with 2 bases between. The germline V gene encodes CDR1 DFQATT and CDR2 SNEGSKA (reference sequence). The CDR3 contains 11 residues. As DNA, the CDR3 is TGCAGTGCTAAAGGGGCCAACGTCCTGACTTTC. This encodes CSAKGANVLTF.

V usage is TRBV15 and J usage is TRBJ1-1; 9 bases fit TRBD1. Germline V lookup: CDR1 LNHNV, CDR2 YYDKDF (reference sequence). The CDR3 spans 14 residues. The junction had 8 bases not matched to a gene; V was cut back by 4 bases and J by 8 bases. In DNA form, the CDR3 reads TGTGCCACCAGCACCGGACAGGGGTTTGGCGAAGCTTTCTTT. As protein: CATSTGQGFGEAFF. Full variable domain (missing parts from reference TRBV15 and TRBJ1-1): DAMVIQNPRYQVTQFGKPVTLSCSQTLNHNVMYWYQQKSSQAPKLLFHYYDKDFNNEADTPDNFQSRRPNTSFCFLDIRSPGLGDTAMYLCATSTGQGFGEAFFGQGTRLTVV.

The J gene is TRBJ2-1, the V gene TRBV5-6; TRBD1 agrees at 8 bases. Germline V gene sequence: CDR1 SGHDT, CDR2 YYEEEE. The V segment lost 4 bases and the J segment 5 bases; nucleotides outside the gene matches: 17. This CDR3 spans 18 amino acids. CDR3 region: CASSRTGRWGDKHNEQFF. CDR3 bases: TGTGCCAGCAGCCGGACAGGGCGTTGGGGAGATAAACACAATGAGCAGTTCTTC.

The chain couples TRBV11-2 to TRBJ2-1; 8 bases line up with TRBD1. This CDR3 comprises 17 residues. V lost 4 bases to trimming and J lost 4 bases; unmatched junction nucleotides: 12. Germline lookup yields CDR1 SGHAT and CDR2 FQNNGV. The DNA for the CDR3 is TGTGCCAGCAGCTCCCCGAGAACAGGGGGTTCGTACAATGAGCAGTTCTTC. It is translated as CASSSPRTGGSYNEQFF. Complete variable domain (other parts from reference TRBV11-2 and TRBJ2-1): EAGVAQSPRYKIIEKRQSVAFWCNPISGHATLYWYQQILGQGPKLLIQFQNNGVVDDSQLPKDRFSAERLKGVDSTLKIQPAKLEDSAVYLCASSSPRTGGSYNEQFFGPGTRLTVL.

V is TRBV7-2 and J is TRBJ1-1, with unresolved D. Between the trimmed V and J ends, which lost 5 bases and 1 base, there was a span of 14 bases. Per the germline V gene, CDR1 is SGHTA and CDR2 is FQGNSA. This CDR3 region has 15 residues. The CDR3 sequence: CASSPRTPGNTEAFF. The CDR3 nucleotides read TGTGCCAGCAGCCCGAGGACTCCCGGGAACACTGAAGCTTTCTTT.

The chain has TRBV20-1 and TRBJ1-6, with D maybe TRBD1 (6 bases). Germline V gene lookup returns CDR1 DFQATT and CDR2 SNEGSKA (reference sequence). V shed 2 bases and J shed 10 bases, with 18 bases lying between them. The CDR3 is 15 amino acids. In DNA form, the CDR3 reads TGCAGTGCTAGACCCGGAGGGGGTCTGAGCTCACCCCTCCACTTT. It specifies CSARPGGGLSSPLHF.

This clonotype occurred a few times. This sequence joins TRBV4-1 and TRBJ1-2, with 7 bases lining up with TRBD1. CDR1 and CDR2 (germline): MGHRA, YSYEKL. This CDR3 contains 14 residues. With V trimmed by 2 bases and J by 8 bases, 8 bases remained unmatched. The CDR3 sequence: CASSQPGTVHGYTF. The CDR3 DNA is TGCGCCAGCAGCCAACCCGGGACAGTGCACGGCTACACCTTC.

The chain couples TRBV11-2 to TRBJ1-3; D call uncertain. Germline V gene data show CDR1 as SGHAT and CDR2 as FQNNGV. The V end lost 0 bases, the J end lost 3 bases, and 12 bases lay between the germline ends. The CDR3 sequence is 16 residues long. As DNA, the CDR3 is TGTGCCAGCAGCTTAGATCTAGCCGGGAGTGGAAACACCATATATTTT. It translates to CASSLDLAGSGNTIYF.

The CDR3 protein is CASSPFGGGPYNEQFF. Here the CDR3 DNA reads TGTGCCAGCTCACCATTTGGGGGGGGCCCCTACAATGAGCAGTTCTTC. The chain has TRBV18 and TRBJ2-1; TRBD2 is a possible D gene (7 bases). Germline V gives CDR1 KGHSH, CDR2 LQKENI. Trimming shortened V by 2 bases and J by 2 bases, and 13 bases separated the two germline ends. This CDR3 spans 16 amino acids.